The 29 T cell receptor beta chains below all came from one sample that was sequenced in a study of blood T cell repertoires in COVID-19. Sequenced by immunoSEQ multiplex PCR; TCRdb stores in-frame clones only, minus some. This sample has nearly 400,000 clones, with roughly 91% found just once. Sequenced sample: PBMCs or T cells enriched from blood (not recorded which). The receptors originated from a woman aged 25 to 39 who had recovered from COVID-19.

The chain has TRBV19 and TRBJ1-5, with 8 positions matching TRBD1. Trimming cost V 4 bases and J 3 bases; bases outside gene matches: 5. Looked up from germline, CDR1 is LNHDA and CDR2 is SQIVND (reference sequence). This CDR3 is 15 amino acids long. CDR3 region: CASSSRQGTNQPQHF. The CDR3 DNA reads TGTGCCAGTAGTAGCAGACAGGGGACCAATCAGCCCCAGCATTTT.

The V and J genes are TRBV4-1 and TRBJ1-5; D is undetermined. The CDR3 spans 14 residues. Trimming took off 5 bases at V and 2 bases at J, with 10 bases between the two ends. CDR1 and CDR2 from the germline V gene are MGHRA and YSYEKL. CDR3 nucleotide sequence: TGCGCCAGCAGCTTAGCCGGGGGCAATCAGCCCCAGCATTTT. Its protein is CASSLAGGNQPQHF.

The chain carries TRBV25-1 and TRBJ2-3, with D possibly being TRBD2 (6 bases). Germline values: CDR1 MGHDK, CDR2 SYGVNS. V was trimmed by 10 bases and J by 6 bases, leaving 20 bases between them. The CDR3 extends over 14 amino acids. CDR3 amino acids: CATSTRGATDTQYF. Here the CDR3 DNA reads TGTGCCACCTCGACTAGAGGGGCAACGGATACGCAGTATTTT. Full variable domain (rest looked up from reference TRBV25-1 and TRBJ2-3): EADIYQTPRYLVIGTGKKITLECSQTMGHDKMYWYQQDPGMELHLIHYSYGVNSTEKGDLSSESTVSRIRTEHFPLTLESARPSHTSQYLCATSTRGATDTQYFGPGTRLTVL.

The rearrangement joins TRBV3-1 (or the pseudogene TRBV3-2) to TRBJ2-3; TRBD2 is a possible D gene (6 bases). CDR3 length: 15 residues. V was pared by 2 bases and J by 2 bases, with 11 bases between. Germline loops: CDR1 LGHDT, CDR2 YNNKEL (reference sequence). CDR3 sequence reads: CASSQIGGPTDTQYF. CDR3 nucleotide sequence: TGTGCCAGCAGCCAAATCGGGGGACCCACAGATACGCAGTATTTT.

The V gene is TRBV28, the J gene TRBJ1-2; 8 bases align to TRBD1. CDR3 length equals 15 residues. Germline V CDR1 and CDR2: MDHEN, SYDVKM. The J segment lost 7 bases and the V segment lost 0 bases, leaving 7 bases of the junction unmatched. The CDR3, as DNA: TGTGCCAGCAGTTTATGGGCAGGGGGCGCGGGTGGCTACACCTTC. Protein product: CASSLWAGGAGGYTF.

The rearrangement links TRBV18 to TRBJ1-6; no clear D gene. Trimming stripped 1 base from V and 9 bases from J, with 13 bases between. The CDR3 has 15 amino acids. Germline loops: CDR1 KGHSH, CDR2 LQKENI. Here the CDR3 reads CASSPLGHQASPLHF. The DNA of the CDR3 is TGTGCCAGCTCACCACTTGGCCATCAGGCTTCACCCCTCCACTTT.

CDR3 nucleotide sequence: TGTGCCAGCACCTTTGACAGCAGCCAAGAGACCCAGTACTTC. Protein product: CASTFDSSQETQYF. This chain links TRBV28 with TRBJ2-5; possible D gene TRBD1, 5 bases. V lost 7 bases, J lost 1 base, and 13 bases lay in between. This CDR3 has 14 residues. Per the germline V gene, CDR1 is MDHEN and CDR2 is SYDVKM.

This chain uses TRBV5-1 with TRBJ2-2, with a possible D match to TRBD2 (6 bases). The germline CDR1 and CDR2 sequences are SGHRS and YFSETQ. Trimming pared 5 bases from V and 0 bases from J, leaving 14 bases between. The CDR3 covers 16 residues. CDR3 in amino acids: CASSLTTGANTGELFF. CDR3 DNA: TGCGCCAGCAGTCTTACGACGGGGGCGAACACCGGGGAGCTGTTTTTT.

The chain recombines TRBV10-2 with TRBJ2-7; D unresolved. Trimming left V 6 bases short and J 2 bases short, with 11 bases between. Germline values: CDR1 WSHSY, CDR2 SAAADI. The CDR3 spans 13 residues. The chain's CDR3 is CASRSGSTYEQYF. CDR3 sequence (DNA): TGCGCCAGCAGGTCCGGGTCAACCTACGAGCAGTACTTC.

The V gene is TRBV28, the J gene TRBJ2-2, with TRBD2 matching 8 bases. Trimming took 10 bases from V and 7 from J; bases not matched to a gene: 14. Germline V gene lookup returns CDR1 MDHEN and CDR2 SYDVKM. The CDR3 is 15 amino acids. The CDR3 sequence is CAIGTREGHVGELFF. The DNA for the CDR3 is TGTGCCATTGGGACACGGGAGGGCCATGTCGGGGAGCTGTTTTTT.

J is TRBJ1-1 and V is TRBV2; D remains unclear. Germline V gene data show CDR1 as SNHLY and CDR2 as FYNNEI. The CDR3 is made up of 11 amino acids. V was clipped by 7 bases and J by 8 bases, with 11 bases between them. CDR3 residues: CASTPAGEAFF. The DNA of the CDR3 is TGTGCCAGCACCCCCGCGGGGGAAGCTTTCTTT.

V gene TRBV11-2 combines with J gene TRBJ1-1; tentatively, D is TRBD1 (6 bases). Germline CDR1 SGHAT, CDR2 FQNNGV. This CDR3 is built from 17 residues. The V gene lost 5 bases and the J gene lost 3 bases, with 22 bases spanning the gap. In nucleotides, the CDR3 is TGTGCCAGCAGCCCAACCTGGAACACAGGGTTCGACACTGAAGCTTTCTTT. Its protein product is CASSPTWNTGFDTEAFF.

This CDR3 is CASSSTQGYGYTF. The CDR3 nucleotides read TGTGCCAGCAGCTCAACCCAGGGGTATGGCTACACCTTC. This chain links TRBV6-6 with TRBJ1-2; D possibly corresponds to TRBD1 (6 bases). The germline V and J ends were trimmed by 6 bases and 5 bases, with 13 bases remaining between them. Germline loops: CDR1 MNHNY, CDR2 SVGAGI (reference sequence). The CDR3 has 13 residues.

The chain carries TRBV10-3 and TRBJ1-6, with D tentatively TRBD1 (5 bases). The V and J ends lost 4 bases and 4 bases respectively, with 8 bases between them. CDR3 length equals 14 residues. Germline V lookup: CDR1 ENHRY, CDR2 SYGVKD. This CDR3 is CAISGAGYNSPLHF. The DNA for the CDR3 is TGTGCCATCAGTGGAGCAGGGTATAATTCACCCCTCCACTTT.

The chain couples TRBV6-5 to TRBJ2-3; 9 nucleotides agree with TRBD2. Per the germline V gene, CDR1 is MNHEY and CDR2 is SVGAGI. V shed 2 bases, J shed 1 base, and the junction held 4 bases outside the gene matches. The CDR3 is 16 amino acids. CDR3 region: CASSYNPSGGTDTQYF. CDR3 nucleotides: TGTGCCAGCAGTTACAACCCTAGCGGGGGCACAGATACGCAGTATTTT.

This clone was picked up one time. The rearrangement joins TRBV7-9 to TRBJ1-1, with D unclear. Germline V gives CDR1 SEHNR, CDR2 FQNEAQ (reference sequence). This CDR3 comprises 13 residues. The V end was cut by 2 bases, the J end by 3 bases, with 7 bases between. CDR3 DNA sequence: TGTGCCAGCAGCTTATCGAGTGACACTGAAGCTTTCTTT. Residues: CASSLSSDTEAFF.

The rearrangement joins TRBV19 to TRBJ2-1; no clear D gene. The CDR3 length is 11 residues. CDR1 and CDR2 from the germline V gene are LNHDA and SQIVND (reference sequence). V dropped 5 bases and J dropped 9 bases, with 8 bases sitting between them. Here the CDR3 DNA reads TGTGCCAGTAGTGATGCGATTGAGCAGTTCTTC. It encodes CASSDAIEQFF.

The chain links TRBV19 to TRBJ1-5; the D is unclear. This CDR3 has 14 residues. Germline CDR1 reads LNHDA; CDR2 reads SQIVND (reference sequence). V was cut by 11 bases and J by 2 bases, with 16 bases left in between. DNA of the CDR3: TGTGCCTGCGTGGGCAGGCTGGGCAATCAGCCCCAGCATTTT. Its translation is CACVGRLGNQPQHF.

V and J are TRBV5-1 and TRBJ1-4, with D unresolved. This CDR3 is built from 13 residues. Trimming left V 4 bases short and J 7 bases short, with 11 bases between. Germline assignment: CDR1 SGHRS and CDR2 YFSETQ. CDR3 residues: CASSVDFFEKLFF. CDR3 DNA: TGCGCCAGCAGCGTCGACTTTTTTGAAAAACTGTTTTTT. Full variable domain (outside the CDR3, taken from reference TRBV5-1 and TRBJ1-4): KAGVTQTPRYLIKTRGQQVTLSCSPISGHRSVSWYQQTPGQGLQFLFEYFSETQRNKGNFPGRFSGRQFSNSRSEMNVSTLELGDSALYLCASSVDFFEKLFFGSGTQLSVL.

This chain links TRBV7-3 with TRBJ2-1; 10 positions agree with TRBD1. Trimming cost V 3 bases and J 5 bases; bases outside gene matches: 7. Germline V gives CDR1 SGHTA, CDR2 FQGTGA. This CDR3 spans 16 amino acids. CDR3 protein: CASSFLGTGEDNEQFF. The CDR3 DNA is TGTGCCAGCAGCTTCCTAGGGACAGGGGAGGACAATGAGCAGTTCTTC. Full variable domain (remainder filled in from reference TRBV7-3 and TRBJ2-1): GAGVSQTPSNKVTEKGKYVELRCDPISGHTALYWYRQSLGQGPEFLIYFQGTGAADDSGLPNDRFFAVRPEGSVSTLKIQRTERGDSAVYLCASSFLGTGEDNEQFFGPGTRLTVL.

This chain connects TRBV29-1 to TRBJ2-1; 7 positions agree with TRBD2. Trimming cost V 6 bases and J 8 bases; bases outside gene matches: 19. This CDR3 has 16 residues. Germline CDR1 SQVTM, CDR2 ANQGSEA. DNA of the CDR3: TGCAGCGTCCCAAGGCGCCGGGAGGATGGGGGGGATGAGCAGTTCTTC. The encoded protein is CSVPRRREDGGDEQFF.

The chain links TRBV7-8 to TRBJ1-6; D uncertain. The CDR3 sequence is 16 residues long. V lost 5 bases and J 8 bases, leaving 19 bases between the germline ends. CDR1 and CDR2 (germline): SGHVS, FQNEAQ. CDR3 sequence: CASSVPRAFGDSPLHF. CDR3 in DNA: TGTGCCAGCAGCGTACCCCGGGCGTTCGGGGATTCACCCCTCCACTTT. The full variable domain, completed using reference TRBV7-8 and TRBJ1-6, is GAGVSQSPRYKVAKRGQDVALRCDPISGHVSLFWYQQALGQGPEFLTYFQNEAQLDKSGLPSDRFFAERPEGSVSTLKIQRTQQEDSAVYLCASSVPRAFGDSPLHFGNGTRLTVT.

V is TRBV9 and J is TRBJ2-1; 10 nucleotides match TRBD2. The V segment lost 0 bases and the J segment 4 bases; nucleotides outside the gene matches: 7. This CDR3 has 17 residues. Germline CDR1 reads SGDLS; CDR2 reads YYNGEE. The CDR3 protein is CASSVDPGLARYNEQFF. CDR3 nucleotides: TGTGCCAGCAGCGTAGACCCGGGACTAGCGAGATACAATGAGCAGTTCTTC.

This rearrangement joins TRBV19 to TRBJ1-2; no reliable D call. The CDR3 is 12 amino acids. Trimming removed 3 bases at V and 8 bases at J, with 10 bases between. Germline V lookup: CDR1 LNHDA, CDR2 SQIVND (reference sequence). CDR3 sequence (DNA): TGTGCCAGTAGTATTCTCGATGGCGGCTACACCTTC. This translates into CASSILDGGYTF.

V is TRBV7-2 and J is TRBJ1-4; the match to TRBD1 covers 9 bases. V was clipped by 0 bases and J by 0 bases; unmatched bases: 11. Germline lookup yields CDR1 SGHTA and CDR2 FQGNSA. This CDR3 has 20 residues. CDR3 DNA sequence: TGTGCCAGCAGCTTAGCGATTAGCTTACAGGGGGCTTCAACTAATGAAAAACTGTTTTTT. Amino acids: CASSLAISLQGASTNEKLFF. Full variable domain (outside the CDR3, taken from reference TRBV7-2 and TRBJ1-4): GAGVSQSPSNKVTEKGKDVELRCDPISGHTALYWYRQSLGQGLEFLIYFQGNSAPDKSGLPSDRFSAERTGGSVSTLTIQRTQQEDSAVYLCASSLAISLQGASTNEKLFFGSGTQLSVL.

The DNA for the CDR3 is TGTGCCAGTATTCCGACAGGTCTGGGAAACACCATATATTTT. Translation gives CASIPTGLGNTIYF. The rearrangement links TRBV6-5 to TRBJ1-3, with a possible D match to TRBD1 (6 bases). Germline CDR1 and CDR2: MNHEY and SVGAGI. V was shortened by 9 bases and J by 4 bases, with 16 bases between the two germline ends. This CDR3 region has 14 residues.

The gene calls are TRBV25-1 and TRBJ2-5; TRBD1 aligns across 8 bases. With 4 bases clipped from V and 5 bases from J, the junction kept 3 bases outside the gene matches. Germline CDR1 MGHDK, CDR2 SYGVNS. The length of the CDR3 is 13 residues. The CDR3 spells CASSVDRVETQYF. The CDR3 nucleotides are TGTGCCAGCAGTGTGGACAGGGTTGAGACCCAGTACTTC.

The genes are TRBV28 and TRBJ1-4, with a weak D call TRBD1 (6 bases). This CDR3 is built from 16 residues. V was shortened by 5 bases and J by 7 bases, with 20 bases between the two germline ends. Germline V gene sequence: CDR1 MDHEN, CDR2 SYDVKM. As DNA, the CDR3 is TGTGCCAGCAGTCCCAGTGGGGGGGGCGGTGTTGAAAAACTGTTTTTT. Its protein product is CASSPSGGGGVEKLFF.

The chain recombines TRBV15 with TRBJ1-5; D may be TRBD1 (5 bases). Trimming left V 3 bases short and J 7 bases short, with 19 bases between. The CDR3 is 16 residues long. In germline, CDR1 is LNHNV, CDR2 YYDKDF (reference sequence). CDR3 protein: CATSSPGGYRSQPQHF. CDR3 nucleotide sequence: TGTGCCACCAGCAGTCCGGGGGGATACCGAAGCCAGCCCCAGCATTTT.